The next 2 T cell receptor beta chains were all read from a single sample in a study of glioma-infiltrating T cells. TCR alpha and beta CDR3 regions were amplified from RNA using iRepertoire nested multiplex PCR. In TCRdb, the multiplex PCR reads were re-called with MiXCR into one record per CDR3 protein. The table lists some 110,000 distinct CDR3 sequences, roughly 24% of them singletons. The sequencing sample was made of glioma tissue, nonneoplastic brain tissue, or PBMCs (not recorded which). Receptor source: a human donor with low-grade glioma or glioblastoma, undergoing nonglioma brain surgery, or in good health (not recorded which).

Many counts were recorded for this clonotype. The J gene is TRBJ2-3, the V gene TRBV4-2; TRBD2 agrees at 8 bases. There are 16 residues in the CDR3. The trim removed 0 bases at V and 5 bases at J, leaving 7 bases unmatched. The germline V gene encodes CDR1 LGHNA and CDR2 YNFKEQ. In DNA, the CDR3 is TGTGCCAGCAGCCAAGAAAGCGGGAGAGAGGGAGATACGCAGTATTTT. Its translation: CASSQESGREGDTQYF.

This chain joins TRBV29-1 and TRBJ1-1; D not certain. Trimming stripped 2 bases from V and 6 bases from J, with 16 bases between. The length of the CDR3 is 14 residues. Germline V gives CDR1 SQVTM, CDR2 ANQGSEA. The CDR3 protein is CSVEYSRETAEAFF. The DNA of the CDR3 is TGCAGCGTTGAATATTCACGGGAGACCGCTGAAGCTTTCTTT.